This T cell receptor (beta chain) was obtained from a study of technical replicates of blood from a few donors. Assay: immunoSEQ multiplex PCR; the TCRdb copy retains only in-frame clones and omits some. The sample includes some 85,000 clones, 90% to 98% of them seen just once. This sequence was found in a human donor in good health. Material for sequencing was T cells isolated from PBMCs.

The CDR3 DNA reads TGTGCCAGCAGCCACAAACTGGTCTACGAGCAGTACTTC. Its protein is CASSHKLVYEQYF. V and J are TRBV14 and TRBJ2-7; D ambiguous. The V end lost 3 bases, the J end lost 3 bases, and 9 bases lay between the germline ends. CDR3 length: 13 amino acids. Germline lookup yields CDR1 SGHDN and CDR2 FVKESK.